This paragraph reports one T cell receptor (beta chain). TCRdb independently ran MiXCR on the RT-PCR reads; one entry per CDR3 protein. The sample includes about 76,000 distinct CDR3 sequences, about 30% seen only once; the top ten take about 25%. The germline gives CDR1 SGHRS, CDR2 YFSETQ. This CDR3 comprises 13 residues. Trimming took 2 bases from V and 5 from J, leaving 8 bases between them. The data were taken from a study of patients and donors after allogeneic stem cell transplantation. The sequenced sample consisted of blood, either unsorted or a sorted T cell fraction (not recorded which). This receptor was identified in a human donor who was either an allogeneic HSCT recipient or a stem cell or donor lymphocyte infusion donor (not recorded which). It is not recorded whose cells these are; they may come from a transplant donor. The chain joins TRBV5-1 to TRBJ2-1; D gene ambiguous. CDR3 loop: CASSLTLDNEQFF. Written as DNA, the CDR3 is TGCGCCAGCAGCTTAACTCTGGACAATGAGCAGTTCTTC.